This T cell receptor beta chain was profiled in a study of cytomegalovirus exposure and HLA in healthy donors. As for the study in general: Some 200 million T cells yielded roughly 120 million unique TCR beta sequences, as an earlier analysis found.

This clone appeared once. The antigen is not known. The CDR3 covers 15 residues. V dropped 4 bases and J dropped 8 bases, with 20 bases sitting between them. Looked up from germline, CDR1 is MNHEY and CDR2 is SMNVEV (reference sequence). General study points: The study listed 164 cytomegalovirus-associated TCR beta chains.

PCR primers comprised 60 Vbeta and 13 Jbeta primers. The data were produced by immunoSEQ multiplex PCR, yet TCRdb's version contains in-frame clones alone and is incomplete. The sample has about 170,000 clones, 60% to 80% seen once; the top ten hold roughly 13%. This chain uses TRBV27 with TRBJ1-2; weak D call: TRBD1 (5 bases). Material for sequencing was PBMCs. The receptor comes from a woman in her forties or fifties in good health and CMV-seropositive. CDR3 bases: TGTGCCAGCAGTTACGGGGGTCAGGGCGCGGGGGGCTACACCTTC. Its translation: CASSYGGQGAGGYTF.